This T cell receptor (beta chain) was identified in a study of vaccination and CD4 T cells after COVID-19. After removal of 8 bases from V and 2 bases from J, the junction contained 7 bases not matched to a gene. This CDR3 comprises 15 residues. CDR1 and CDR2 (germline): SNHLY, FYNNEI. Indicated treatment: roughly 11-day PBMC culture with coronavirus spike peptide pools or control peptides (ViraFEST assay). Comments on this clonotype: The antigen is not known.

The study sequenced cultured CD4+ T cell DNA using the Oncomine TCR Beta short-read assay. In TCRdb, the PCR reads were re-called with MiXCR into one record per CDR3 protein. This table has 15,000 or so distinct CDR3 sequences, 35% to 40% appearing once. Sequencing input: cultured CD4+ T cells from blood. This clonotype originated in a human donor with COVID-19. The gene calls are TRBV2 and TRBJ1-3; 9 bases match TRBD1. This chain's CDR3 is CASGTGTGTGNTIYF. CDR3 sequence (DNA): TGTGCCAGCGGTACCGGGACAGGGACTGGAAACACCATATATTTT.